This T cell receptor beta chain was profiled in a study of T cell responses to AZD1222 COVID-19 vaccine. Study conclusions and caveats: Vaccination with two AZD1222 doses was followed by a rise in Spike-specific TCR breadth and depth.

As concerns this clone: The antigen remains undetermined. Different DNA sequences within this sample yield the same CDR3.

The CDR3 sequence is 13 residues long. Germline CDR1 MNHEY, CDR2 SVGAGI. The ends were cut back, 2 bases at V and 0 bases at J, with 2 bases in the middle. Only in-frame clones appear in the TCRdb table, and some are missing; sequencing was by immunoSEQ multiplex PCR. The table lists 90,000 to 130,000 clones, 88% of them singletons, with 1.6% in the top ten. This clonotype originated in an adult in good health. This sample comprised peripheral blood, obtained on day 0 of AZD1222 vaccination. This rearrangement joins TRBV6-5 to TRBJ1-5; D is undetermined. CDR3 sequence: CASSYSSNQPQHF. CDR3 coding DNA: TGTGCCAGCAGTTACAGTAGCAATCAGCCCCAGCATTTT.